This entry is about one T cell receptor (beta chain). The length of the CDR3 is 15 residues. The germline CDR1 and CDR2 sequences are MNHEY and SVGEGT. Trimming removed 5 bases from V and 0 bases from J, with 11 bases in between. The data originate from a study of T-cell reconstitution after alpha-beta-depleted transplantation in children. Preparation of the TCRbeta library involved a method that used unique molecular identifiers. TCRdb independently ran MiXCR on the PCR reads; one entry per CDR3 protein. The sample consists of about 500,000 distinct CDR3 sequences, about 30% of them appearing once. The source was PBMCs from the stem cell graft donor, collected from the stem cell graft. The TCR originated in a human donor who donated a stem cell graft to a child with aplastic anemia. The gene calls are TRBV6-2 or TRBV6-3 and TRBJ1-3; D perhaps matches TRBD1 (6 bases). The CDR3 DNA reads as TGTGCCAGCAGTAACCTACAGGGCTCTGGAAACACCATATATTTT. Translating gives CASSNLQGSGNTIYF.